A single sample gave rise to the 16 T cell receptor beta chains below, sequenced in a study of blood T cells in healthy people across ages. The second PCR ran about 6 to 11 cycles with a sample-barcoded 5' primer and J-beta primers. TCRdb passed the 5' RACE reads through MiXCR, listing each CDR3 protein once. The table shows fewer than 900,000 distinct CDR3 sequences, with about 42% occurring only once. Sequenced sample: blood. These receptors came from a woman in her sixties or seventies in good health.

The chain combines TRBV7-2 with TRBJ1-2, with TRBD1 matching 7 bases. The germline gives CDR1 SGHTA, CDR2 FQGNSA. The length of the CDR3 is 14 residues. The junction had 10 bases not matched to a gene; V was cut back by 5 bases and J by 7 bases. CDR3 protein: CASSRGTGDRGYTF. The DNA for the CDR3 is TGTGCCAGCAGCCGGGGAACAGGGGACCGTGGCTACACCTTC.

J is TRBJ2-3 and V is TRBV6-2 or TRBV6-3, with 16 bases fitting TRBD2. Germline CDR1 and CDR2: MNHEY and SVGEGT. The CDR3 has 20 amino acids. V shed 5 bases and J 4 bases; nucleotides not matched to a gene: 15. CDR3 bases: TGTGCCAGCAGTCACACCGGGACTAGCGGGAGGGATGGCCGCGCAGATACGCAGTATTTT. Residues: CASSHTGTSGRDGRADTQYF.

This CDR3 is CASSYPPVANTEAFF. As DNA, the CDR3 is TGTGCCAGCAGTTACCCCCCCGTGGCGAACACTGAAGCTTTCTTT. This chain connects TRBV6-2 or TRBV6-3 to TRBJ1-1; D not resolved. Trimming took 2 bases from V and 1 from J, leaving 11 bases between them. The CDR3 has 15 residues. CDR1 MNHEY and CDR2 SVGEGT come from the germline V gene.

J is TRBJ2-5 and V is TRBV5-1; 9 bases are a match to TRBD1. The trim removed 1 base at V and 4 bases at J, leaving 2 bases unmatched. CDR1 and CDR2 (germline): SGHRS, YFSETQ. This CDR3 is 14 amino acids long. The CDR3 is CASSLKGQGETQYF. The CDR3, as DNA: TGCGCCAGCAGCTTGAAGGGACAGGGAGAGACCCAGTACTTC. Combining the CDR3 with reference TRBV5-1 and TRBJ2-5 gives the whole variable domain KAGVTQTPRYLIKTRGQQVTLSCSPISGHRSVSWYQQTPGQGLQFLFEYFSETQRNKGNFPGRFSGRQFSNSRSEMNVSTLELGDSALYLCASSLKGQGETQYFGPGTRLLVL.

V is TRBV7-2 and J is TRBJ2-1; tentatively, D is TRBD1 (6 bases). CDR3 length: 16 residues. CDR1 is SGHTA and CDR2 is FQGNSA in the germline V gene. Trimming removed 6 bases at V and 0 bases at J, with 15 bases between. The CDR3 sequence: CASRSSGTFSYNEQFF. As DNA, the CDR3 is TGTGCCAGCAGATCGTCCGGGACATTCTCCTACAATGAGCAGTTCTTC. Drawing the rest from reference TRBV7-2 and TRBJ2-1, the complete variable domain is GAGVSQSPSNKVTEKGKDVELRCDPISGHTALYWYRQSLGQGLEFLIYFQGNSAPDKSGLPSDRFSAERTGGSVSTLTIQRTQQEDSAVYLCASRSSGTFSYNEQFFGPGTRLTVL.

The J gene is TRBJ2-3, the V gene TRBV29-1; the match to TRBD2 covers 7 bases. The germline CDR1 and CDR2 sequences are SQVTM and ANQGSEA. CDR3 length equals 16 residues. With V trimmed by 7 bases and J by 2 bases, 15 bases remained unmatched. The DNA for the CDR3 is TGCAGCGCCCTCGGTAGCGGGCGTGGAACCACAGATACGCAGTATTTT. Its translation: CSALGSGRGTTDTQYF.

This chain links TRBV7-9 with TRBJ2-1; either TRBD1 or TRBD2 may supply D (5 bases each). The end of the DNA is better explained by TRBJ2-7, so the J call may be wrong. This CDR3 is 15 amino acids long. Looked up from germline, CDR1 is SEHNR and CDR2 is FQNEAQ (reference sequence). The CDR3 sequence: CASSPPGSSYNEQYF. The CDR3 bases are TGTGCCAGCAGCCCCCCAGGGAGCTCCTACAATGAGCAGTACTTC.

This chain uses TRBV6-6 with TRBJ2-3; D unclear. CDR1 and CDR2 from the germline V gene are MNHNY and SVGAGI (reference sequence). This CDR3 spans 12 amino acids. V lost 9 bases and J 2 bases, leaving 9 bases between the germline ends. The CDR3 bases are TGTGCCAGTAACCGGTTCACAGATACGCAGTATTTT. Translating gives CASNRFTDTQYF.

A few counts support this clonotype. The chain is built from TRBV18 and TRBJ1-1; D is undetermined. Trimming shortened V by 1 base and J by 0 bases, and 9 bases separated the two germline ends. This CDR3 region has 15 residues. The germline CDR1 and CDR2 sequences are KGHSH and LQKENI. The DNA of the CDR3 is TGTGCCAGCTCACCACGCGAGGTGATGAACACTGAAGCTTTCTTT. The encoded protein is CASSPREVMNTEAFF.

The chain combines TRBV7-2 with TRBJ2-1; 8 nucleotides match TRBD1. The length of the CDR3 is 14 residues. Germline-derived CDR1 and CDR2 are SGHTA and FQGNSA. With V trimmed by 4 bases and J by 9 bases, 8 bases remained unmatched. DNA for the CDR3: TGTGCCAGCAGCTCCGGACAGGGCAGGGCTGAGCAGTTCTTC. Translation gives CASSSGQGRAEQFF. The whole variable domain, filled in from reference TRBV7-2 and TRBJ2-1, reads GAGVSQSPSNKVTEKGKDVELRCDPISGHTALYWYRQSLGQGLEFLIYFQGNSAPDKSGLPSDRFSAERTGGSVSTLTIQRTQQEDSAVYLCASSSGQGRAEQFFGPGTRLTVL.

V and J are TRBV6-1 and TRBJ2-1, with 10 bases lining up with TRBD2. The closer fit of TRBJ2-7 to the DNA end suggests the J call may be wrong. Per germline, CDR1 MNHNS and CDR2 SASEGT. CDR3 length: 17 residues. The CDR3 loop is CASRTRTSGVSYNEQYF. In nucleotides, the CDR3 is TGTGCCAGCAGAACCCGGACTAGCGGTGTCTCCTACAATGAGCAGTACTTC.

This clonotype came up a few times. This chain connects TRBV7-9 to TRBJ1-1; perhaps TRBD1 as D (6 bases). The CDR3 extends over 15 amino acids. V was pared by 3 bases and J by 7 bases, with 18 bases between. Germline V CDR1 and CDR2: SEHNR, FQNEAQ (reference sequence). DNA of the CDR3: TGTGCCAGCAGCTTTGGAGGGACGGTAGGGGGTGAAGCTTTCTTT. Amino acids: CASSFGGTVGGEAFF.

The table lists this clonotype with a few counts. The V call is TRBV28, the J call TRBJ1-1; no definite D call. Trimming cost V 6 bases and J 8 bases, with 13 bases left between them. CDR3 length: 12 amino acids. Germline CDR1 MDHEN, CDR2 SYDVKM. For the CDR3, the DNA is TGTGCCAGCAGCTTGAAGGCAGGAGAAGCTTTCTTT. This gives the protein CASSLKAGEAFF.

The gene calls are TRBV6-2 or TRBV6-3 and TRBJ2-7; TRBD2 agrees at 10 bases. The V segment lost 7 bases and the J segment 6 bases; nucleotides outside the gene matches: 9. This CDR3 is 14 amino acids long. The germline V gene encodes CDR1 MNHEY and CDR2 SVGEGT. CDR3 sequence reads: CASNPSGRKGEQYF. In DNA form, the CDR3 reads TGTGCCAGCAACCCTAGCGGGAGAAAGGGCGAGCAGTACTTC.

This clonotype was recorded a few times. This chain joins TRBV4-3 and TRBJ1-1, with unresolved D. The CDR3 has 13 amino acids. The germline gives CDR1 LGHNA, CDR2 YSLEER. Trimming removed 1 base at V and 1 base at J, with 4 bases between. CDR3 nucleotide sequence: TGCGCCAGCAGCCAAGTCCAGAACACTGAAGCTTTCTTT. This gives the protein CASSQVQNTEAFF.

With regard to this clonotype: It may be a read error: a sequence one base away is much more abundant. The V gene is TRBV29-1, the J gene TRBJ1-2, with 9 bases that match TRBD1. There are 12 residues in the CDR3. The germline V gene has CDR1 SQVTM and CDR2 ANQGSEA. This CDR3 reads CNVTGGNYGYTF. The CDR3 region has the DNA TGCAACGTGACAGGGGGTAACTATGGCTACACCTTC.